This paragraph covers one T cell receptor (beta chain) sequence. Its target is not known. Assay used: immunoSEQ multiplex PCR; TCRdb lists only in-frame clones, some missing. The data hold some 80,000 clones, with roughly 95% observed a single time. The data were obtained in a study of cytomegalovirus exposure and HLA in healthy donors. Study at large: The approximately 710 first-cohort repertoires and the 110 or so validation repertoires shared the same platform, a later analysis reported. Regarding the study as a whole: Cytomegalovirus-associated status was assigned to some 180 TCR beta chains. High sensitivity and specificity were reportedly achieved when the classifier diagnosed cytomegalovirus status. In the 120 or so validation repertoires, 85% to 95% of cluster scores exceeded 0, per a later analysis.

Germline CDR1 MRHNA, CDR2 SNTAGT. The CDR3 has 15 amino acids. J was trimmed by 6 bases and V by 5 bases; bases with no gene match: 6. Sequenced material: PBMCs. The receptor was derived from a woman aged 18-29 years in good health and CMV-seronegative. The chain carries TRBV6-4 and TRBJ2-1, with 11 positions matching TRBD2. The CDR3: CASSSLAGVINEQFF. The CDR3 DNA reads as TGTGCCAGCAGTTCACTAGCGGGAGTGATCAATGAGCAGTTCTTC.